Listed here are 18 T cell receptor beta chains from one sample, sequenced in a study of T cells in Graves' hyperthyroidism and ophthalmopathy. Using RNA transcripts as the source, TCR beta CDR3 regions were amplified. First-round RT-PCR of the TCR CDR3 relied on the HTBI primer set. TCRdb fed the multiplex PCR reads into MiXCR, producing one record per CDR3 protein. This sample carries approximately 690,000 distinct CDR3 sequences, around 21% of them seen once, and the ten largest clones take roughly 30%. Sequencing was done on a sample of blood. The receptors shown here come from a man younger than 40 with Graves' ophthalmopathy.

This clonotype was observed a handful of times. This chain joins TRBV7-6 and TRBJ2-7; D call uncertain. Germline assignment: CDR1 SGHVS and CDR2 FNYEAQ. The CDR3 loop spans 14 amino acids. The V end lost 4 bases, the J end lost 0 bases, and 10 bases lay between the germline ends. The CDR3 DNA reads TGTGCCAGCAGCTATGACCCCAGCTCCTACGAGCAGTACTTC. This encodes CASSYDPSSYEQYF.

This clonotype showed up just a few times. An end of the junction differs from the germline gene, which may be a read error. The V gene is TRBV12-3 or TRBV12-4, the J gene TRBJ2-2; 9 bases agree with TRBD2. The CDR3 is made up of 15 amino acids. This chain's CDR3 is CASSIAGERTGELFF. CDR3 in DNA: TGTGCCAGCAGTATAGCGGGAGAGCGCACCGGGGAGCTGTTTTTT.

This clonotype was seen repeatedly, ten times or more. This chain connects TRBV2 to TRBJ2-5; D uncertain. The germline V gene encodes CDR1 SNHLY and CDR2 FYNNEI. Trimming pared 8 bases from V and 1 base from J, leaving 5 bases between. The length of the CDR3 is 11 residues. The CDR3 loop is CASDLQETQYF. The DNA of the CDR3 is TGTGCCAGCGACCTCCAAGAGACCCAGTACTTC.

In this sample, this clonotype turned up a few times. CDR3 residues: CASKGGITEAFF. In DNA, the CDR3 is TGTGCCAGTAAAGGGGGTATTACTGAAGCTTTCTTT. The chain carries TRBV19 and TRBJ1-1; D possibly corresponds to TRBD1 (6 bases). Germline lookup yields CDR1 LNHDA and CDR2 SQIVND (reference sequence). The CDR3 is 12 residues long. With 7 bases removed from V and 5 bases from J, the gap between germline ends came to 11 bases.

J is TRBJ2-7 and V is TRBV11-2; D may be TRBD2 (6 bases). This CDR3 is built from 14 residues. Between the trimmed V and J ends, which lost 8 bases and 4 bases, there was a span of 18 bases. Germline lookup yields CDR1 SGHAT and CDR2 FQNNGV. The CDR3 protein is CASALWREYYEQYF. CDR3 sequence (DNA): TGTGCCAGCGCCCTGTGGAGGGAGTATTACGAGCAGTACTTC. The whole variable domain, filled in from reference TRBV11-2 and TRBJ2-7, reads EAGVAQSPRYKIIEKRQSVAFWCNPISGHATLYWYQQILGQGPKLLIQFQNNGVVDDSQLPKDRFSAERLKGVDSTLKIQPAKLEDSAVYLCASALWREYYEQYFGPGTRLTVT.

V gene TRBV28 combines with J gene TRBJ2-2; 8 bases are shared with TRBD2. The V gene's germline CDR1 is MDHEN and CDR2 SYDVKM. Trimming took 6 bases from V and 9 from J; bases not matched to a gene: 6. The CDR3 length is 13 residues. The DNA for the CDR3 is TGTGCCAGCAGCGGGACTAGTACCCGGGAGCTGTTTTTT. It translates to CASSGTSTRELFF.

This clonotype has ten or more counts. J is TRBJ1-2 and V is TRBV28, with 7 positions matching TRBD1. This CDR3 is 16 amino acids long. Looked up from germline, CDR1 is MDHEN and CDR2 is SYDVKM. V was pared by 6 bases and J by 4 bases, with 14 bases of the junction left unmatched. Here the CDR3 reads CASSPINRGGGYGYTF. In nucleotides, the CDR3 is TGTGCCAGCAGCCCAATTAACAGGGGAGGAGGCTATGGCTACACCTTC.

This clonotype has at least ten counts. The chain is built from TRBV12-3 or TRBV12-4 and TRBJ2-5, with TRBD1 identical over 7 bases. V shed 3 bases and J 3 bases; nucleotides not matched to a gene: 1. The CDR3 consists of 13 residues. The CDR3 region is CASSFTGEETQYF. The CDR3 DNA sequence: TGTGCCAGCAGTTTTACAGGGGAAGAGACCCAGTACTTC.

The chain carries TRBV6-2 or TRBV6-3 and TRBJ2-5; possibly TRBD1 for D (5 bases). The CDR3 spans 15 residues. V lost 7 bases and J 2 bases, leaving 17 bases between the germline ends. The germline V gene has CDR1 MNHEY and CDR2 SVGEGT. The CDR3: CASTRQKFLQETQYF. CDR3 bases: TGTGCCAGCACCAGACAGAAATTCTTACAAGAGACCCAGTACTTC.

The sample holds a few counts of this clonotype. The chain combines TRBV20-1 with TRBJ2-1; D is undetermined. CDR1 is DFQATT and CDR2 is SNEGSKA in the germline V gene (reference sequence). Trimming left V 3 bases short and J 4 bases short, with 10 bases between. The CDR3 is 13 residues long. CDR3 loop: CSASLTLYNEQFF. DNA of the CDR3: TGCAGTGCTAGCCTAACCCTTTACAATGAGCAGTTCTTC.

This clonotype was observed a few times. The chain recombines TRBV9 with TRBJ1-3; D is perhaps TRBD1 (5 bases). CDR3 length equals 15 residues. The germline V gene has CDR1 SGDLS and CDR2 YYNGEE. The V gene lost 0 bases and the J gene lost 8 bases, with 15 bases spanning the gap. For the CDR3, the DNA is TGTGCCAGCAGCGTAGATCCAGGGAACGGGGACACCATATATTTT. This codes for CASSVDPGNGDTIYF.

This clonotype was found many times. The V call is TRBV6-2 or TRBV6-3, the J call TRBJ2-1, with D tentatively TRBD2 (5 bases). The CDR3 extends over 13 amino acids. Trimming stripped 2 bases from V and 4 bases from J, with 6 bases between. Germline V gives CDR1 MNHEY, CDR2 SVGEGT. CDR3 loop: CASSYQRYNEQFF. CDR3 nucleotides: TGTGCCAGCAGTTACCAGCGGTACAATGAGCAGTTCTTC.

The gene calls are TRBV7-6 and TRBJ2-7; possible D gene TRBD1, 5 bases. The germline V gene has CDR1 SGHVS and CDR2 FNYEAQ. The CDR3 has 15 residues. Trimming took off 0 bases at V and 4 bases at J, with 13 bases between the two ends. The CDR3 region is CASSLASGNSYEQYF. CDR3 nucleotide sequence: TGTGCCAGCAGCTTAGCGTCAGGGAATTCGTACGAGCAGTACTTC.

The chain joins TRBV18 to TRBJ2-2; TRBD1 matches 9 bases. The germline V gene encodes CDR1 KGHSH and CDR2 LQKENI. Germline trimming cut 1 base from V and 3 bases from J; bases unmatched to any gene: 3. The CDR3 covers 16 residues. CDR3 in amino acids: CASSPLGQGYTGELFF. The CDR3 bases are TGTGCCAGCTCACCACTTGGACAGGGGTACACCGGGGAGCTGTTTTTT. Based on the CDR3 plus reference TRBV18 and TRBJ2-2, the full variable domain is NAGVMQNPRHLVRRRGQEARLRCSPMKGHSHVYWYRQLPEEGLKFMVYLQKENIIDESGMPKERFSAEFPKEGPSILRIQQVVRGDSAAYFCASSPLGQGYTGELFFGEGSRLTVL.

This clonotype was counted only a few times. This rearrangement joins TRBV10-3 to TRBJ2-3; no firm D call. In germline, CDR1 is ENHRY, CDR2 SYGVKD. The CDR3 consists of 15 residues. The V end lost 0 bases, the J end lost 3 bases, and 10 bases lay between the germline ends. The CDR3 is CAISESFAETDTQYF. CDR3 DNA: TGTGCCATCAGTGAGTCCTTTGCGGAGACAGATACGCAGTATTTT.

This clonotype was seen repeatedly, ten times or more. This chain uses TRBV18 with TRBJ2-2; the D is unclear. CDR3 length: 13 amino acids. V dropped 3 bases and J dropped 4 bases, with 6 bases sitting between them. Germline V gives CDR1 KGHSH, CDR2 LQKENI. The CDR3 sequence: CASSPVVTGELFF. CDR3 DNA sequence: TGTGCCAGCTCACCCGTGGTCACCGGGGAGCTGTTTTTT.

This clonotype was detected many times. The chain uses TRBV20-1 and TRBJ1-5; TRBD1 aligns across 9 bases. The J segment lost 0 bases and the V segment lost 5 bases, leaving 2 bases of the junction unmatched. Per germline, CDR1 DFQATT and CDR2 SNEGSKA (reference sequence). The CDR3 extends over 14 amino acids. The CDR3 coding sequence is TGCAGTGCTGTGGACAGGGGTAGCAATCAGCCCCAGCATTTT. This gives the protein CSAVDRGSNQPQHF.

At least ten counts were recorded for this clonotype. The V and J genes are TRBV28 and TRBJ2-7, with no clear D. The CDR3 spans 15 residues. V dropped 5 bases and J dropped 6 bases, with 20 bases sitting between them. Germline V lookup: CDR1 MDHEN, CDR2 SYDVKM. The CDR3, as DNA: TGTGCCAGCAGTGTATCGACATACCTCCTGGCCGAGCAGTACTTC. Amino acids: CASSVSTYLLAEQYF.